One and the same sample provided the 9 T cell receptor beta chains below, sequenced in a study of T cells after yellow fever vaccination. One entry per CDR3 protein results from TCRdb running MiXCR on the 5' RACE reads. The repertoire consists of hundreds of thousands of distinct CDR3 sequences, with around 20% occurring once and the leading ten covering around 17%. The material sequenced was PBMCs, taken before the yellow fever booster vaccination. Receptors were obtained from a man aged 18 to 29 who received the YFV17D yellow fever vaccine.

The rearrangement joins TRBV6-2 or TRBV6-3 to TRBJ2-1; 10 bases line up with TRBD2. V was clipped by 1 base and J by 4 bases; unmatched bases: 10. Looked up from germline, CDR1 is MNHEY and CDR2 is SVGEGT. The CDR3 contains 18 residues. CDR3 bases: TGTGCCAGCAGTTACTTGGCTAGCGGGGGCCGAATTTACAATGAGCAGTTCTTC. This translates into CASSYLASGGRIYNEQFF.

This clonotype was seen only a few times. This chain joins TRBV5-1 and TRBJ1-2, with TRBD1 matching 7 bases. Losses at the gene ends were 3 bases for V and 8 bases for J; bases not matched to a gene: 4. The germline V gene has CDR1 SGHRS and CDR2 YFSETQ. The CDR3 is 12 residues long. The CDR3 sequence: CASSYQGEGYTF. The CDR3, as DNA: TGCGCCAGCAGCTACCAGGGGGAGGGCTACACCTTC.

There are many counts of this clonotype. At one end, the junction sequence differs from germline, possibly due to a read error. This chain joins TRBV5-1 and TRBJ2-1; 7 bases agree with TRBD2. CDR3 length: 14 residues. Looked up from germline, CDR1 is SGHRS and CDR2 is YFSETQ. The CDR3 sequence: CASSLEGLYNEQFF. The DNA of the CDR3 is TGTGCCAGCAGTTTAGAGGGACTATACAATGAGCAGTTCTTC.

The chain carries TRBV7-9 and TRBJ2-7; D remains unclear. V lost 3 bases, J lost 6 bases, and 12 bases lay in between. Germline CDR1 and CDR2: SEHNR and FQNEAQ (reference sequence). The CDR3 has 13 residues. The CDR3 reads CASSFYDGAEQYF. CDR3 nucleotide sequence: TGTGCCAGCAGCTTCTACGATGGAGCCGAGCAGTACTTC.

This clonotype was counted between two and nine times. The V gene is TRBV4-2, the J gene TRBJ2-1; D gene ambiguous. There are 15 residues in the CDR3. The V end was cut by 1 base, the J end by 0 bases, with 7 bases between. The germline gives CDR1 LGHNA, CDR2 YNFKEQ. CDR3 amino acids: CASSQGFRSYNEQFF. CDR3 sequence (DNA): TGTGCCAGCAGCCAAGGCTTTCGCTCCTACAATGAGCAGTTCTTC.

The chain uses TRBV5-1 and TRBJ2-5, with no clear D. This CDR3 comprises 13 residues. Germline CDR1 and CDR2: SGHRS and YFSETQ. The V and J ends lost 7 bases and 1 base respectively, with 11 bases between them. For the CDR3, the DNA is TGCGCCAGCGGACCAGGAGTCCAAGAGACCCAGTACTTC. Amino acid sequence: CASGPGVQETQYF.

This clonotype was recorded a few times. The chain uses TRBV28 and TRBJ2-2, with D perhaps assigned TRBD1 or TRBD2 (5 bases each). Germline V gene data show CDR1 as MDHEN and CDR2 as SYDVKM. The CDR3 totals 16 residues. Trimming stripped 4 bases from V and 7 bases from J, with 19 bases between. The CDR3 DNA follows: TGTGCCAGCAGTTATATCAGTCCGGGGCTAGACGGGGAGCTGTTTTTT. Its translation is CASSYISPGLDGELFF.

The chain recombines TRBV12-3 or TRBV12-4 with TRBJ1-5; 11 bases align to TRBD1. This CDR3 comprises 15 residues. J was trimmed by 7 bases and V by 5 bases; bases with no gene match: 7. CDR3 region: CASSGQGAPGQPQHF. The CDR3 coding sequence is TGTGCCAGCAGTGGACAGGGGGCGCCCGGGCAGCCCCAGCATTTT.

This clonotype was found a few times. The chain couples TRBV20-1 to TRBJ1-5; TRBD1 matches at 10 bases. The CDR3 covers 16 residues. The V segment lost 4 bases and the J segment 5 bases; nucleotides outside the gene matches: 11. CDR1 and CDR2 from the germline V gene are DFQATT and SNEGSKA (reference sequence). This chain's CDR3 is CSAIPGTGVADQPQHF. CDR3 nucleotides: TGCAGTGCTATCCCCGGGACAGGGGTCGCCGATCAGCCCCAGCATTTT.